Listed below are T cell receptor beta chains from one sample, sequenced in a study of early T cells in non-severe SARS-CoV-2 infection. Via MiXCR, TCRdb re-called the 5' RACE reads, giving one row per CDR3 protein. The repertoire holds roughly 120,000 distinct CDR3 sequences, 14% to 15% seen once, with around a fifth in the top ten. The specimen was whole blood. The receptor source for this set is an adult who was a healthcare worker with PCR-confirmed SARS-CoV-2 infection or an uninfected control (not recorded which). Both conserved end residues are part of each CDR3. A D gene is named only where the DNA matches it firmly. Some rows have no size entry. The others give once, few or many, or a class for an expanded clone.

v_gene,abundance,j_gene,d_gene,CDR3nt,CDR3aa
TRBV7-9,.,TRBJ1-3,.,TGTGCCAGCAGCTTAGAGAGGCAAATCTCTGGAAACACCATATATTTT,CASSLERQISGNTIYF
TRBV7-9,.,TRBJ2-1,.,TGTGCCAGCAGTCCCCGGGGGAGCAACAATGAGCAGTTCTTC,CASSPRGSNNEQFF
TRBV7-9,.,TRBJ2-1,.,TGTGCCAGCAGCTTATCGGAGTCTAGCACTGAGCAGTTCTTC,CASSLSESSTEQFF
TRBV6-5,many,TRBJ2-5,.,TGTGTCAGCAGCCCAAAGGGGCGGTTCTCTTCCGGAGAGACCCAGTACTTC,CVSSPKGRFSSGETQYF
TRBV29-1,.,TRBJ1-1,.,TGCAGCGTTCGTGTGATGAACACTGAAGCTTTCTTT,CSVRVMNTEAFF
TRBV5-1,many,TRBJ2-7,TRBD2,TGCGCCAGCAGCTTGGAGGCTAGCGGGGGCTACGAGCAGTACTTC,CASSLEASGGYEQYF
TRBV7-9,few,TRBJ2-1,.,TGTGCCAGCAGCTTTGACAGGCCCGAAGGACAGTTCTTC,CASSFDRPEGQFF
TRBV18,.,TRBJ2-3,TRBD2,TGTGCCAGCTCATCCACCGGGGGGAGTACAGATACGCAGTATTTT,CASSSTGGSTDTQYF
TRBV29-1,.,TRBJ1-1,.,TGCAGCGTTGAAAGACAGTGGAACACTGAAGCTTTCTTT,CSVERQWNTEAFF
TRBV20-1,.,TRBJ2-3,.,TGCAGTGCTAGAGAGCCCTCGAGCACAGATACGCAGTATTTT,CSAREPSSTDTQYF
TRBV20-1,few,TRBJ2-2,.,TGCAGTGTTCTACCACCCAGGGAACACACCGGGGAGCTGTTTTTT,CSVLPPREHTGELFF
TRBV7-9,.,TRBJ2-7,TRBD2,TGTGCCAGCAGCTTAGAGGCGGGGGGTATGGACGAGCAGTACTTC,CASSLEAGGMDEQYF
TRBV7-8,few,TRBJ1-2,.,TGTGCCAGCAGCTTACGGGGGGTCCAGAACTATGGCTACACCTTC,CASSLRGVQNYGYTF
TRBV20-1,many,TRBJ2-1,.,TGCAGTGTCATGGCCCCGGGGGAGAACAATGAGCAGTTCTTC,CSVMAPGENNEQFF
TRBV2,few,TRBJ1-2,.,TGTGCCAGCAGTCCACCCTCCTACACCTTC,CASSPPSYTF
TRBV20-1,.,TRBJ2-7,.,TGCAGTGCTACCGACAGAGTTTACGAGCAGTACTTC,CSATDRVYEQYF
TRBV7-8,.,TRBJ2-5,.,TGTGCCAGCAGCCCGGGGACCATCTCCCAAGAGACCCAGTACTTC,CASSPGTISQETQYF
TRBV6-2/TRBV6-3,few,TRBJ1-1,.,TGTGCCAGCAGCCTACCCCCCGAAACTGAAGCTTTCTTT,CASSLPPETEAFF
TRBV27,many,TRBJ2-2,TRBD1,TGTGCCAGCAGACGGACAGGGCCCGGGGAGCTGTTTTTT,CASRRTGPGELFF
TRBV29-1,.,TRBJ2-7,TRBD1,TGCAGCGTTGGGACAGGCTACGAGCAGTACTTC,CSVGTGYEQYF
TRBV3-1,.,TRBJ1-2,.,TGTGCCAGCAGCCATCTCAGGGGAGATGGCTACACCTTC,CASSHLRGDGYTF
TRBV11-2,.,TRBJ2-5,.,TGTGCCAGCAGCTATTCAGGAACCCCAGGAGAGACCCAGTACTTC,CASSYSGTPGETQYF
TRBV10-1,.,TRBJ1-5,.,TGCGCCAGCAGTGAGAGGCAGAAGGGACAGCCCCAGCATTTT,CASSERQKGQPQHF
TRBV4-2,.,TRBJ2-7,.,TGTGCCAGCAGCCAAGAAGCATGGAACGAGCAGTACTTC,CASSQEAWNEQYF
TRBV10-3,.,TRBJ2-7,.,TGTGCCACCCAGTCCGGGGTCCTCTCCTACGAGCAGTACTTC,CATQSGVLSYEQYF
TRBV7-9,.,TRBJ2-6,TRBD2,TGTGCCAGCAGCTTATCCCTAGCGGGGGGATTCTCTGGGGCCAACGTCCTGACTTTC,CASSLSLAGGFSGANVLTF
TRBV28,many,TRBJ1-1,.,TGTGCCAGCAGCCAAGCCCGGGGCACTGAAGCTTTCTTT,CASSQARGTEAFF
TRBV5-1,few,TRBJ1-2,.,TGCGCCAGCACCCTGGACGGGGACTATGGCTACACCTTC,CASTLDGDYGYTF
TRBV19,.,TRBJ2-3,.,TGTGCCAGTAGTCGGACTCCGGGGGGCGGCACAGATACGCAGTATTTT,CASSRTPGGGTDTQYF
TRBV7-8,few,TRBJ1-5,.,TGTGCCAGCAGCTTAATTTGGAGGGGAGAGGATCAGCCCCAGCATTTT,CASSLIWRGEDQPQHF
TRBV4-1,few,TRBJ1-2,TRBD1,TGCGCCAGCAGTCTACGACCGGGACAGGGGGCGGGAGGCTACACCTTC,CASSLRPGQGAGGYTF
TRBV10-3,.,TRBJ1-5,TRBD1,TGTGCCATCAGGACAGGGCTCTTGGAGCCCCAGCATTTT,CAIRTGLLEPQHF
TRBV6-5,few,TRBJ2-4,.,TGTGCCAGCAGCCGTCTAAAGCCGGGAGCCAAAAACATTCAGTACTTC,CASSRLKPGAKNIQYF
TRBV7-9,.,TRBJ1-1,.,TGTGCCAGCAGCCCCCTCACTGAAGCTTTCTTT,CASSPLTEAFF
TRBV7-9,few,TRBJ2-1,.,TGTGCCAGCAGCTTAAAAGACGTATACAATGAGCAGTTCTTC,CASSLKDVYNEQFF
TRBV6-1,few,TRBJ2-2,.,TGTGCCAGCAGTGAGAGGGCGAACACCGGGGAGCTGTTTTTT,CASSERANTGELFF
TRBV29-1,.,TRBJ1-2,.,TGCAGCGTTGGTCAGGCAGGGAATAACTATGGCTACACCTTC,CSVGQAGNNYGYTF
TRBV11-3,many,TRBJ2-2,.,TGTGCCAGCAGTTCCGACAGGAACACCGGGGAGCTGTTTTTT,CASSSDRNTGELFF
TRBV5-1,few,TRBJ1-5,.,TGCGCCAGCAGACAGCCCCAGCATTTT,CASRQPQHF
TRBV30,few,TRBJ2-7,.,TGTGCCTGGACCATAGAGGGTCTACAGTACTTC,CAWTIEGLQYF
TRBV5-1,.,TRBJ2-7,TRBD1,TGCGCCAGCAGCCATGACAGGGCCTACGAGCAGTACTTC,CASSHDRAYEQYF
TRBV2,.,TRBJ2-1,.,TGTGCCAGCAGTTACAGGAATGAGCAGTTCTTC,CASSYRNEQFF
TRBV7-9,.,TRBJ1-3,.,TGTGCCAGCAGCCGTTGGGACACCGGTACTGGAAACACCATATATTTT,CASSRWDTGTGNTIYF
TRBV29-1,.,TRBJ1-1,TRBD1,TGCAGCGCCACCAGGGACAGGGCTGACCCTGAAGCTTTCTTT,CSATRDRADPEAFF
TRBV5-1,.,TRBJ1-1,.,TGCGCCAGCAGCTGGGGCGAATTGAACACTGAAGCTTTCTTT,CASSWGELNTEAFF
TRBV10-1,few,TRBJ2-2,.,TGCGCCAGCAGTGTGGGACGGAACACCGGGGAGCTGTTTTTT,CASSVGRNTGELFF
TRBV20-1,few,TRBJ1-5,.,TGCAGTGCAGCAGGGCCGCACTCGAATAGCAATCAGCCCCAGCATTTT,CSAAGPHSNSNQPQHF
TRBV4-1,.,TRBJ2-3,.,TGCGCCAGCAGCCAACCTCTGTCTACGCAGTATTTT,CASSQPLSTQYF